This TCR beta chain was recorded in a study of T cell responses to AZD1222 COVID-19 vaccine. Findings and caveats of the study: Only a handful of AZD1222 recipients, roughly 6 in all, had baseline seropositivity.

Data came from immunoSEQ multiplex PCR; TCRdb stores just in-frame clones and leaves some out. The sample records 100,000 to 150,000 clones, 80% to 90% being singletons. As concerns this clone: Its antigen is still unknown.

Germline CDR1 reads MNHEY; CDR2 reads SVGAGI. The CDR3 covers 15 residues. Trimming left V 7 bases short and J 1 base short, with 15 bases between. The sequence was collected from an adult in good health. The sequences come from peripheral blood, collected on day 0 of AZD1222 vaccination. This chain connects TRBV6-5 to TRBJ2-3; D is perhaps TRBD1 (5 bases). The CDR3 DNA reads TGTGCCAGCAAGTCCGGAGCGACAGGCACAGATACGCAGTATTTT. This gives the protein CASKSGATGTDTQYF.